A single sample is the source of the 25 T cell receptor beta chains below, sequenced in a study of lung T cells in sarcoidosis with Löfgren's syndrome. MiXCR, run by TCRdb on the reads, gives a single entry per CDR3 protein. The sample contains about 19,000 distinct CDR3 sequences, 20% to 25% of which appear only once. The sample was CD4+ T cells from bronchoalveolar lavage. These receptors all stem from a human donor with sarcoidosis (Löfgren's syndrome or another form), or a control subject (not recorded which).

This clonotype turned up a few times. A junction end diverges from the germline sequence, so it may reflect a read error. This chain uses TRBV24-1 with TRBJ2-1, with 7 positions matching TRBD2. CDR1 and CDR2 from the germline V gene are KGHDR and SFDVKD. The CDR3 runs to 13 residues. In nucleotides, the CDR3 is TGTGCCGCCAGTGGCGCAGGGAGGGATGAGCAGTTCTTC. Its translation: CAASGAGRDEQFF.

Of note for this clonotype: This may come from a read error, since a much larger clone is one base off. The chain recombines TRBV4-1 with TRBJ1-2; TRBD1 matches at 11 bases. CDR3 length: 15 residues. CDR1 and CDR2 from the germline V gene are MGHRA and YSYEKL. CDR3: CASSQRDRGDYVYTF. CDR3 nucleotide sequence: TGCGCCAGCAGCCAAAGGGACAGGGGGGACTATGTCTACACCTTC.

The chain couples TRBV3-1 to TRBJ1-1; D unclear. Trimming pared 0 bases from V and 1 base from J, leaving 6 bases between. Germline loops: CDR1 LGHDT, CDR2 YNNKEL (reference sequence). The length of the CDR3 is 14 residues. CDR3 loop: CASSQDRANTEAFF. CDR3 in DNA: TGTGCCAGCAGCCAAGATCGGGCGAACACTGAAGCTTTCTTT.

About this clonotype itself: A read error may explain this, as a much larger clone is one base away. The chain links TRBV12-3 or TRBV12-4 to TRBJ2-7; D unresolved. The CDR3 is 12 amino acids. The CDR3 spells CASSLGSYERYF. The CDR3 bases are TGTGCCAGCAGTTTGGGCTCCTACGAGCGGTACTTC.

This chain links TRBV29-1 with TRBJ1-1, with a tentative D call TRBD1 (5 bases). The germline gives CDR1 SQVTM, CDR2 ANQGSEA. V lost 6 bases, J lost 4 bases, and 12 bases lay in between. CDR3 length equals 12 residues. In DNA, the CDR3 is TGCAGCGTAGGGGCAGATATCACTGAAGCTTTCTTT. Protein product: CSVGADITEAFF.

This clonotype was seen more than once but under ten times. CDR3 sequence reads: CASSRIGQGNTEAFF. The DNA of the CDR3 is TGTGCCAGCAGCCGGATTGGACAAGGGAACACTGAAGCTTTCTTT. This chain links TRBV9 with TRBJ1-1; tentatively, D is TRBD1 (5 bases). Germline CDR1 reads SGDLS; CDR2 reads YYNGEE. The CDR3 runs 15 residues. V was pared by 4 bases and J by 1 base, with 14 bases between.

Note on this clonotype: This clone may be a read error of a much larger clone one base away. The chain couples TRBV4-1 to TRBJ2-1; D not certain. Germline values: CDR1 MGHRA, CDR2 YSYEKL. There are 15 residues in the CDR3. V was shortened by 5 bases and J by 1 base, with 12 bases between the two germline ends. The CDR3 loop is CASSGLVGSYNEQFF. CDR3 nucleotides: TGCGCCAGCAGCGGCCTAGTGGGATCCTACAATGAGCAGTTCTTC.

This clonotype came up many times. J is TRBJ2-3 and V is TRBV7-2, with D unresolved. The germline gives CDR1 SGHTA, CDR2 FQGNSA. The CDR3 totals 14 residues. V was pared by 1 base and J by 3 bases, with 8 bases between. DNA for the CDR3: TGTGCCAGCAGCTTAGGGATAGCTACAGATACGCAGTATTTT. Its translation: CASSLGIATDTQYF.

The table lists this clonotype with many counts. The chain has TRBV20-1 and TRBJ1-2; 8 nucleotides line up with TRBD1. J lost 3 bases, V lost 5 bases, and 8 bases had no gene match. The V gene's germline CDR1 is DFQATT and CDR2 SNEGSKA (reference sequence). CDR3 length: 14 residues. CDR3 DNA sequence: TGCAGTGCTGTTGGGACAGGCCGTCACTATGGCTACACCTTC. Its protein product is CSAVGTGRHYGYTF.

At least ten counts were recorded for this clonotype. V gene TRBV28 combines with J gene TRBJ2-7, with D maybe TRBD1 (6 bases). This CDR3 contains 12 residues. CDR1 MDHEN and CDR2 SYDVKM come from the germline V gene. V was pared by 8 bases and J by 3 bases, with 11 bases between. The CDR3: CASGGPYYEQYF. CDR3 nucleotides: TGTGCCAGCGGGGGCCCCTACTACGAGCAGTACTTC.

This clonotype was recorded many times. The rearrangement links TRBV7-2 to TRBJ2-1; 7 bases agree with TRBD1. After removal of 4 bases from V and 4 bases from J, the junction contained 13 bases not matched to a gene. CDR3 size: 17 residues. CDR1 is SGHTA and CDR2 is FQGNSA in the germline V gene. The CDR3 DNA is TGTGCCAGCAGCTCTAGGGCAGGGGGTTGGGTATACAATGAGCAGTTCTTC. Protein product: CASSSRAGGWVYNEQFF. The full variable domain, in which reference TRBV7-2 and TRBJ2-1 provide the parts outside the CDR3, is GAGVSQSPSNKVTEKGKDVELRCDPISGHTALYWYRQSLGQGLEFLIYFQGNSAPDKSGLPSDRFSAERTGGSVSTLTIQRTQQEDSAVYLCASSSRAGGWVYNEQFFGPGTRLTVL.

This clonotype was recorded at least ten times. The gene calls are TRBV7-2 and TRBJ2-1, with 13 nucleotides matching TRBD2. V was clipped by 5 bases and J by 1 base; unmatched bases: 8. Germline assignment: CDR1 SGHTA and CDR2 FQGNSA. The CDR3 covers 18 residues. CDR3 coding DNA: TGTGCCAGCAGCCCCTGGACTAGCGGGAGTTATTCCTACAATGAGCAGTTCTTC. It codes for CASSPWTSGSYSYNEQFF.

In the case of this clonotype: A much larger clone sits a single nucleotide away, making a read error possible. The CDR3 bases are TGTGCCAGCAGTTTCCAGTACCAAGGGACCCAGTACTTC. Translating gives CASSFQYQGTQYF. The chain uses TRBV28 and TRBJ2-5; D unclear. The CDR3 covers 13 residues. Germline lookup yields CDR1 MDHEN and CDR2 SYDVKM.

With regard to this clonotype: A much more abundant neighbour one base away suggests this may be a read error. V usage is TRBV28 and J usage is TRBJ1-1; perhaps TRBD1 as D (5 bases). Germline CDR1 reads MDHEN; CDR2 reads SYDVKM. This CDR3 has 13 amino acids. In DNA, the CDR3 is TGTGCCGGCAGTTTTACGGACATGGTGAAGGGGTTCTTT. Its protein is CAGSFTDMVKGFF.

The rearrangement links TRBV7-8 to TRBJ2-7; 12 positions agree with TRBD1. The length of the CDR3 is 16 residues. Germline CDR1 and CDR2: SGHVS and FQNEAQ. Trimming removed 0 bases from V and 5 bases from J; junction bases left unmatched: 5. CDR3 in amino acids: CASSLAPGTGGDEQYF. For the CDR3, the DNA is TGTGCCAGCAGCTTAGCTCCCGGGACAGGGGGCGACGAGCAGTACTTC.

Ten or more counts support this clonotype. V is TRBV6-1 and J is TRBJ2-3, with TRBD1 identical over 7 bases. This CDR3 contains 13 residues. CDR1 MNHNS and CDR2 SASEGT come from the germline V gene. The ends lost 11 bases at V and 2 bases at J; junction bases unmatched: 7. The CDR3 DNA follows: TGTGCCGGCAACAGGGGAGTCACAGATACGCAGTATTTT. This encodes CAGNRGVTDTQYF.

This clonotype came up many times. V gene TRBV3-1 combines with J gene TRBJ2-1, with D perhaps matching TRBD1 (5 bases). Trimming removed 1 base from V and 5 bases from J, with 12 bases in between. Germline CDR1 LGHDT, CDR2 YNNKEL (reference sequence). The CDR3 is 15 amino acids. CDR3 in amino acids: CASSQVPGAHNEQFF. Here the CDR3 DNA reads TGTGCCAGCAGCCAAGTACCTGGGGCGCACAATGAGCAGTTCTTC.

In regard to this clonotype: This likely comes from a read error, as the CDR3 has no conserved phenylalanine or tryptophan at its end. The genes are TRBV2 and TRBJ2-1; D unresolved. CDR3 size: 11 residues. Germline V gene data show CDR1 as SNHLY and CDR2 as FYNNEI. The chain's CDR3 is CVSSVSNEQFS. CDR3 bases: TGTGTCAGCAGTGTTTCGAATGAGCAGTTCTCC.

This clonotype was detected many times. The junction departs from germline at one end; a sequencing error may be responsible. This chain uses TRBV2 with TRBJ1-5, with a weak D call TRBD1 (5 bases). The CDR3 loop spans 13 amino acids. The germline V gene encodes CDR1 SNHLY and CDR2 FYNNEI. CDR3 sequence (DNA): TGTGCCAGCAGTCGCCAGGGAGAACAGCCCCAACATTTT. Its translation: CASSRQGEQPQHF. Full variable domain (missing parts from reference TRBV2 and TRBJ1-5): EPEVTQTPSHQVTQMGQEVILRCVPISNHLYFYWYRQILGQKVEFLVSFYNNEISEKSEIFDDQFSVERPDGSNFTLKIRSTKLEDSAMYFCASSRQGEQPQHFGDGTRLSIL.

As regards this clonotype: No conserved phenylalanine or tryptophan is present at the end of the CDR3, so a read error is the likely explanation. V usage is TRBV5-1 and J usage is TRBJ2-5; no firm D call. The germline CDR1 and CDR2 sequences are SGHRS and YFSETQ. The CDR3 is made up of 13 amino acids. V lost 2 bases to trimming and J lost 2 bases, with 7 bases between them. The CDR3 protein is CASSFSPQETQYS. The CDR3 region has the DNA TGCGCCAGCAGCTTTTCGCCTCAAGAGACCCAGTACTCC.

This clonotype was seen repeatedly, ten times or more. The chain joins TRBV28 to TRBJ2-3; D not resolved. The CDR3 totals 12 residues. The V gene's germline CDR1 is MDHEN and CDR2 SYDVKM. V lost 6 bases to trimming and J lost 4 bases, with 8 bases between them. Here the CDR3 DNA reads TGTGCCAGCAGGAGTCACCCAGATACGCAGTATTTT. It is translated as CASRSHPDTQYF.

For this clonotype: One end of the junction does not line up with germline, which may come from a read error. The CDR3 DNA is TGTGCCATCAGCAAGGGGGGACAGGGGGCGGACGAGCAGTACTTC. Its protein product is CAISKGGQGADEQYF. This rearrangement joins TRBV4-2 to TRBJ2-7; 12 positions agree with TRBD1. CDR3 length: 15 residues. The V gene's germline CDR1 is LGHNA and CDR2 YNFKEQ.

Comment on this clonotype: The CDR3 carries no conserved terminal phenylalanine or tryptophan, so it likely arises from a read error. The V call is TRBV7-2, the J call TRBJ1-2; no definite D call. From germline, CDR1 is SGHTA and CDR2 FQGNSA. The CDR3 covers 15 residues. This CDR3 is CASSLEPIANYCYTL. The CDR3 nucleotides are TGTGCCAGCAGCTTAGAACCCATCGCTAACTATTGCTACACCCTC.

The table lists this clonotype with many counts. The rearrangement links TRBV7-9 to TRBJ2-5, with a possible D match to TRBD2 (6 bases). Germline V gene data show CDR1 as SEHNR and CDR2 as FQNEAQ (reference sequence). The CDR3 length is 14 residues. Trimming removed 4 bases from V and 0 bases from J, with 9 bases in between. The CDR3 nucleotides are TGTGCCAGCAGCTCGGGGACTTACCAAGAGACCCAGTACTTC. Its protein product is CASSSGTYQETQYF.

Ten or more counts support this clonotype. CDR3 sequence reads: CASSLGGLVYEQFF. The CDR3 nucleotides are TGTGCCAGCAGCCTCGGGGGACTAGTCTATGAGCAGTTCTTC. The chain employs TRBV7-9 and TRBJ2-1, with 8 bases that match TRBD2. CDR1 is SEHNR and CDR2 is FQNEAQ in the germline V gene (reference sequence). The CDR3 contains 14 residues. V lost 5 bases to trimming and J lost 8 bases; unmatched junction nucleotides: 8.